The clone carrying this T cell receptor beta chain was detected a few times. The antigen is undetermined. These data belong to a study of cytomegalovirus exposure and HLA in healthy donors. The overall study: In a previous analysis, some 110 million unique TCR beta sequences were found from 170 million or so T cells. The study's findings and limits: A cluster of highly shared sequence variants was likely a sequencing artifact.

With 60 Vbeta and 13 Jbeta primers, the PCR was carried out. Sequenced by immunoSEQ multiplex PCR; TCRdb stores in-frame clones only, minus some. The top ten hold approximately 7.8% of the sample, which has fewer than 200,000 clones, about an eighth seen once. CDR1 is MDHEN, CDR2 SYDVKM, per germline. J lost 1 base, V lost 6 bases, and 4 bases had no gene match. The CDR3 loop spans 14 amino acids. The chain carries TRBV28 and TRBJ1-1; the match to TRBD1 covers 8 bases. The origin of this receptor is a man aged 45-60 years in good health and CMV-seropositive. Sequencing was done on a sample of PBMCs. The CDR3 is CASSTGTGNTEAFF. The CDR3 DNA sequence: TGTGCCAGCAGCACCGGGACAGGGAACACTGAAGCTTTCTTT. The full variable domain, completed using reference TRBV28 and TRBJ1-1, is DVKVTQSSRYLVKRTGEKVFLECVQDMDHENMFWYRQDPGLGLRLIYFSYDVKMKEKGDIPEGYSVSREKKERFSLILESASTNQTSMYLCASSTGTGNTEAFFGQGTRLTVV.